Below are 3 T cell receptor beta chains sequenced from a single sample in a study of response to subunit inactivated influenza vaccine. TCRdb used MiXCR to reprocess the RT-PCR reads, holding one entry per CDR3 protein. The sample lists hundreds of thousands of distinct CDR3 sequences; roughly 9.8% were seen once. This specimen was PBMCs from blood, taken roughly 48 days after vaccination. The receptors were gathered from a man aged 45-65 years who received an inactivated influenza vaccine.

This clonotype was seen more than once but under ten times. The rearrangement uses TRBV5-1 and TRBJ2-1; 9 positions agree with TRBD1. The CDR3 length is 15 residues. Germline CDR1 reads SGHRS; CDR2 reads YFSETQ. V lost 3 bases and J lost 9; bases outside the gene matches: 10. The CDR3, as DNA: TGCGCCAGCAGCTCGGGACAGGGTACAGGGGGTGAGCAGTTCTTC. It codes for CASSSGQGTGGEQFF.

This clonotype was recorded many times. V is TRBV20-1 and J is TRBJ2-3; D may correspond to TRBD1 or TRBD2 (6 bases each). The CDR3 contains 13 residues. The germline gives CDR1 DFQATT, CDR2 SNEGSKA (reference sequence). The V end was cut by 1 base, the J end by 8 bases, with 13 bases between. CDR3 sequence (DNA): TGCAGTGCTAGAGTAGGGGGGCTAGGTACGCAGTATTTT. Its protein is CSARVGGLGTQYF.

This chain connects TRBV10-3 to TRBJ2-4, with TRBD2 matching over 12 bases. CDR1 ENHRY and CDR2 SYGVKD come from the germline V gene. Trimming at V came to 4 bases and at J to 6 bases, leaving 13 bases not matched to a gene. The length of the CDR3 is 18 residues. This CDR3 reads CAISGGLAGRGPGNIQYF. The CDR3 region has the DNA TGTGCCATCAGTGGCGGACTAGCGGGACGGGGCCCGGGAAACATTCAGTACTTC.